The T cell receptor beta chain described here comes from a study of T-cell memory formation after mild COVID-19. General observations from the study: Pre-infection memory held some responding clones, suggesting pre-existing cross-reactive T cells responded. A second wave of clones peaked on day 37, and their SARS-CoV-2 specificity went unconfirmed.

Trimming cost V 4 bases and J 7 bases, with 14 bases left between them. Germline V gives CDR1 SEHNR, CDR2 FQNEAQ (reference sequence). The CDR3 is 14 amino acids. Note on this clonotype: The antigen is unknown.

It was 5'RACE with constant-segment primers that produced the TCR alpha and TCR beta cDNA libraries, which carried sample barcodes and UMIs. MiXCR was run by TCRdb on the 5' RACE reads, yielding one entry per CDR3 protein. The sample records about 340,000 distinct CDR3 sequences, under 25% being singletons. This TCR was sampled from an adult woman who had mild COVID-19 (a few samples of this study predate the infection). Cell type and time point are not known. The sample consisted of PBMCs or a T cell subset sorted from them (not recorded which). The chain recombines TRBV7-9 with TRBJ2-1, with unresolved D. Here the CDR3 DNA reads TGTGCCAGCAGCTCCCGACTTGATAGGAATGAGCAGTTCTTC. Translating it yields CASSSRLDRNEQFF.